These 18 T cell receptor beta chains came from one sample sequenced in a study of T cell repertoires in cytomegalovirus infection. TCRdb ran MiXCR on the reads and lists one entry per CDR3 protein. In the table there are 150,000 to 200,000 distinct CDR3 sequences, roughly 9.8% of which are singletons. The sample consisted of PBMCs. The receptors originated from a human donor in good health (CMV status not recorded). Some clones in this sample may be carry-over from other donors' samples.

The chain has TRBV2 and TRBJ2-2; 10 bases match TRBD2. Trimming removed 8 bases from V and 3 bases from J; junction bases left unmatched: 15. Looked up from germline, CDR1 is SNHLY and CDR2 is FYNNEI. The CDR3 is 18 residues long. The chain's CDR3 is CASVIVMASGGHTGELFF. The CDR3 DNA reads TGTGCCAGCGTGATAGTGATGGCTAGCGGGGGACACACCGGGGAGCTGTTTTTT.

This clonotype was found a few times. This chain connects TRBV7-9 to TRBJ1-2; unclear D gene. Germline-derived CDR1 and CDR2 are SEHNR and FQNEAQ (reference sequence). The CDR3 loop spans 12 amino acids. The V end was cut by 5 bases, the J end by 8 bases, with 12 bases between. The CDR3 is CASSLGMNGYTF. The CDR3 region has the DNA TGTGCCAGCAGCCTCGGGATGAACGGCTACACCTTC.

This chain connects TRBV14 to TRBJ2-7, with a weak D call TRBD1 (6 bases). The CDR3 runs to 15 residues. The ends were cut back, 1 base at V and 5 bases at J, with 15 bases in the middle. CDR1 SGHDN and CDR2 FVKESK come from the germline V gene. The CDR3 nucleotides read TGTGCCAGCAGCCAAGGGGCAGGGGCGTCCCACGAGCAGTACTTC. Translating it yields CASSQGAGASHEQYF.

A few counts support this clonotype. The chain is built from TRBV20-1 and TRBJ2-1; 12 nucleotides agree with TRBD2. CDR1 DFQATT and CDR2 SNEGSKA come from the germline V gene (reference sequence). The CDR3 length is 15 residues. Trimming at V came to 6 bases and at J to 7 bases, leaving 10 bases not matched to a gene. The CDR3 sequence is CSARWTSGTGNEQFF. The CDR3, as DNA: TGCAGTGCCCGCTGGACTAGCGGGACTGGGAATGAGCAGTTCTTC.

This clonotype was seen a few times. The chain recombines TRBV18 with TRBJ1-4; 8 nucleotides agree with TRBD1. CDR3 length: 16 amino acids. Germline values: CDR1 KGHSH, CDR2 LQKENI. The trim removed 3 bases at V and 7 bases at J, leaving 10 bases unmatched. The CDR3: CASSPGTGGRIEKLFF. CDR3 in DNA: TGTGCCAGCTCACCGGGGACAGGAGGAAGAATTGAAAAACTGTTTTTT. Looking up the rest from reference TRBV18 and TRBJ1-4 gives the full variable domain: NAGVMQNPRHLVRRRGQEARLRCSPMKGHSHVYWYRQLPEEGLKFMVYLQKENIIDESGMPKERFSAEFPKEGPSILRIQQVVRGDSAAYFCASSPGTGGRIEKLFFGSGTQLSVL.

At least ten counts were recorded for this clonotype. V is TRBV12-3 or TRBV12-4 and J is TRBJ2-7; D assignment may be TRBD1 or TRBD2 (8 bases each). The V and J ends lost 8 bases and 0 bases respectively, with 17 bases between them. This CDR3 is 15 amino acids long. The CDR3 DNA follows: TGTGCCAGCGTACGGGGGGGACAGGCCTCCTACGAGCAGTACTTC. Its protein product is CASVRGGQASYEQYF.

This clonotype was observed at least ten times. The chain uses TRBV7-6 and TRBJ2-3; TRBD1 aligns across 7 bases. Germline CDR1 is SGHVS and CDR2 is FNYEAQ. This CDR3 contains 17 residues. V lost 5 bases and J lost 1; bases outside the gene matches: 12. The CDR3 DNA is TGTGCCAGCAGCAAACGAGGACAGGACCGCGGCACAGATACGCAGTATTTT. Protein product: CASSKRGQDRGTDTQYF.

This clonotype was recorded many times. The chain employs TRBV7-9 and TRBJ2-3; 12 nucleotides align to TRBD2. The CDR3 contains 15 residues. Germline CDR1 reads SEHNR; CDR2 reads FQNEAQ (reference sequence). V lost 2 bases, J lost 4 bases, and 1 base stayed unmatched. The DNA for the CDR3 is TGTGCCAGCAGCTTACTAGCGGGAGGGGCAGATACGCAGTATTTT. Translated: CASSLLAGGADTQYF.

This clonotype was seen many times. The chain links TRBV12-3 or TRBV12-4 to TRBJ2-2; TRBD2 aligns across 12 bases. Germline trimming cut 5 bases from V and 6 bases from J; bases unmatched to any gene: 10. This CDR3 comprises 17 residues. This CDR3 is CASSRTATSGSPGELFF. CDR3 bases: TGTGCCAGCAGTAGGACAGCGACTAGCGGGAGCCCCGGGGAGCTGTTTTTT.

This clonotype was observed a few times. The gene calls are TRBV29-1 and TRBJ1-2; possibly TRBD1 for D (5 bases). V was pared by 7 bases and J by 7 bases, with 7 bases between. The germline V gene encodes CDR1 SQVTM and CDR2 ANQGSEA. The CDR3 consists of 9 residues. The CDR3 region is CSAGGGYTF. As DNA, the CDR3 is TGCAGCGCCGGGGGTGGCTACACCTTC.

This clonotype was found many times. The chain uses TRBV7-2 and TRBJ2-1; 7 nucleotides agree with TRBD1. After removal of 5 bases from V and 7 bases from J, the junction contained 5 bases not matched to a gene. Germline assignment: CDR1 SGHTA and CDR2 FQGNSA. CDR3 length equals 13 residues. This CDR3 reads CASSPRDRNEQFF. CDR3 nucleotides: TGTGCCAGCAGCCCACGGGACAGAAATGAGCAGTTCTTC.

This clonotype occurred a few times. The J gene is TRBJ1-5, the V gene TRBV7-9; 9 bases line up with TRBD1. CDR3 size: 15 residues. The V gene's germline CDR1 is SEHNR and CDR2 FQNEAQ (reference sequence). The J segment lost 7 bases and the V segment lost 5 bases, leaving 9 bases of the junction unmatched. The CDR3 nucleotides are TGTGCCAGCAGCCTCGGGACAGGGCCTGGGCAGCCCCAGCATTTT. Translating it yields CASSLGTGPGQPQHF.

This clonotype was seen ten or more times. This chain links TRBV12-3 or TRBV12-4 with TRBJ2-7; 8 bases are shared with TRBD1. The CDR3 has 14 amino acids. The junction had 8 bases not matched to a gene; V was cut back by 5 bases and J by 5 bases. DNA of the CDR3: TGTGCCAGCAGTCTGACAGGGGTTGACCACGAGCAGTACTTC. This gives the protein CASSLTGVDHEQYF.

This clonotype was seen at least ten times. The rearrangement joins TRBV20-1 to TRBJ2-2; D is tentatively TRBD1 or TRBD2 (5 bases each). Trimming took off 3 bases at V and 7 bases at J, with 15 bases between the two ends. This CDR3 has 14 residues. The germline V gene encodes CDR1 DFQATT and CDR2 SNEGSKA (reference sequence). The CDR3 nucleotides are TGCAGTGCTAGGGGCCTGGGGGAAAGCGGGGAGCTGTTTTTT. It yields the protein CSARGLGESGELFF.

This clonotype has at least ten counts. The rearrangement joins TRBV20-1 to TRBJ2-1; a weak D match, TRBD2 (7 bases). Trimming took 3 bases from V and 7 from J, leaving 13 bases between them. CDR3 length: 13 amino acids. Looked up from germline, CDR1 is DFQATT and CDR2 is SNEGSKA (reference sequence). In DNA, the CDR3 is TGCAGTGCTAGTTTTGGGGGGGCAAATGAGCAGTTCTTC. This sequence encodes CSASFGGANEQFF.

The J gene is TRBJ1-1, the V gene TRBV9; D ambiguous. Germline V lookup: CDR1 SGDLS, CDR2 YYNGEE. The CDR3 has 15 amino acids. V was clipped by 3 bases and J by 2 bases, with 14 bases between them. The CDR3 reads CASSDPRSTNTEAFF. The DNA of the CDR3 is TGTGCCAGCAGCGACCCACGCTCCACAAACACTGAAGCTTTCTTT.

At least ten counts were recorded for this clonotype. The chain employs TRBV7-2 and TRBJ1-1; no firm D call. Trimming left V 2 bases short and J 1 base short, with 5 bases between. CDR1 SGHTA and CDR2 FQGNSA come from the germline V gene. CDR3 length equals 13 residues. CDR3 sequence (DNA): TGTGCCAGCAGCTTACCGACGAACACTGAAGCTTTCTTT. It codes for CASSLPTNTEAFF.

This clonotype was detected many times. This sequence joins TRBV7-2 and TRBJ1-2; the D is unclear. The CDR3 is 14 amino acids. V lost 4 bases, J lost 2 bases, and 11 bases lay in between. Germline V lookup: CDR1 SGHTA, CDR2 FQGNSA. The CDR3 protein is CASSSPPTNYGYTF. The DNA for the CDR3 is TGTGCCAGCAGCTCCCCCCCCACCAACTATGGCTACACCTTC.